A selection of T cell receptor beta chains follows, all from one sample in a study of glioma-infiltrating T cells. TCRdb reprocessed the multiplex PCR reads with MiXCR, giving one entry per CDR3 protein. This sample has approximately 90,000 distinct CDR3 sequences, with about 23% found just once. Sequences were obtained from glioma tissue, nonneoplastic brain tissue, or PBMCs (not recorded which). The source of these receptors is a human donor with low-grade glioma or glioblastoma, undergoing nonglioma brain surgery, or in good health (not recorded which). Each CDR3 is given with its conserved first and last residue. The D gene is left open where the match is weak. Clone size is shown for a subset of rows, as once, few, many or a class of expanded clone.

TRBJ2-7	TRBD1	many	TRBV27	TGTGCCAGCAGTTCGACAGGGCCCGAGCAGTACTTC	CASSSTGPEQYF
TRBJ1-5	TRBD1	many	TRBV2	TGTGCCAGCAGTGAGGGCGGACAGGGGCAGCCCCAGCATTTT	CASSEGGQGQPQHF
TRBJ1-6	-	-	TRBV15	TGTGCCACCAGCGGGGATGCGGGAAGTTCACCCCTCCACTTT	CATSGDAGSSPLHF
TRBJ2-3	-	few	TRBV3-1	TGTGCCAGCAGCCAGGACCACACAGATACGCAGTATTTT	CASSQDHTDTQYF
TRBJ2-1	TRBD2	many	TRBV24-1	TGTGCCACCAGTGATGGTCGGAGCGGGAGTCTGGATGAGCAGTTCTTC	CATSDGRSGSLDEQFF
TRBJ1-1	-	many	TRBV6-6	TGTGCCAGCAGTTACTCATCCGCGGGCAGGTCGGACACTGAAGCTTTCTTT	CASSYSSAGRSDTEAFF
TRBJ1-1	TRBD1	many	TRBV12-3/TRBV12-4	TGTGCCAGCAGTAGATCAGGGGGCAAAACTGAAGCTTTCTTT	CASSRSGGKTEAFF
TRBJ2-7	TRBD1	many	TRBV20-1	TGCAGTGCTAGCCGACAGGGGTTGATCTACGAGCAGTACTTC	CSASRQGLIYEQYF
TRBJ2-3	TRBD2	many	TRBV2	TGTGCCAGCATGGTCGGCGGGGGGGGAGATACGCAGTATTTT	CASMVGGGGDTQYF
TRBJ2-2	-	few	TRBV7-8	TGTGCCAGCAGCTTAAAGGGGCGACAGCCATCGAACACCGGGGAGCTGTTTTTT	CASSLKGRQPSNTGELFF
TRBJ1-4	-	many	TRBV27	TGTGCCAGCAGTTTATATCAGCCGGGAGAACTGTTTTTT	CASSLYQPGELFF
TRBJ2-5	-	many	TRBV20-1	TGCAGTGCTCTCACAGGAGTCCAAGAGACCCAGTACTTC	CSALTGVQETQYF
TRBJ1-1	-	medium-sized	TRBV20-1	TGCAGTGCTAGAGAGCGTGCCTCCTACAATGAAGCTTTCTTT	CSARERASYNEAFF
TRBJ2-4	TRBD2	many	TRBV2	TGTGCCAGCAGGGCTAGCGGGCATAACATTCAGTACTTC	CASRASGHNIQYF
TRBJ1-4	-	many	TRBV20-1	TGCAGTGCTAGAGCCGAGCTAGGGGAGAAAACTAATGAAAAACTGTTTTTT	CSARAELGEKTNEKLFF
TRBJ2-1	-	-	TRBV12-3/TRBV12-4	TGTGCCAGCAGTTTAGTATCCGTGAATGAGCAGTTCTTC	CASSLVSVNEQFF
TRBJ1-2	-	-	TRBV11-2	TGTGCCAGCAGCTTATTCTCCATCTATGGCTACACCTTC	CASSLFSIYGYTF
TRBJ2-3	TRBD1	-	TRBV19	TGTGCCAGTAGCACAGGGGGAGGCACAGATACGCAGTATTTT	CASSTGGGTDTQYF
TRBJ1-6	-	-	TRBV3-1	TGTGCCAGCAGTCCCCTAGGCAGGGACGGTTATAATTCACCCCTCCACTTT	CASSPLGRDGYNSPLHF
TRBJ2-7	TRBD1	many	TRBV12-3/TRBV12-4	TGTGCCAGCAGTCCCGGGACAGGGGGACCCGAGCAGTACTTC	CASSPGTGGPEQYF
TRBJ1-1	-	many	TRBV4-2	TGTGCCAGCAGCCAAGCAACCCTCGACCTGACAGGTGAAGCTTTCTTT	CASSQATLDLTGEAFF
TRBJ1-3	-	few	TRBV6-4	TGTGCCAGCAGTTCATGGACTGCCGGATCTGGAAACACCATATATTTT	CASSSWTAGSGNTIYF
TRBJ2-7	-	many	TRBV5-1	TGCGCCAGCAGCTTGGGGGGGAGAACCTACGAGCAGTACTTC	CASSLGGRTYEQYF
TRBJ1-5	TRBD1	many	TRBV6-1	TGTGCCAGCAGTGAAGGGACAGGGCTTCAGCCCCAGCATTTT	CASSEGTGLQPQHF
TRBJ2-3	-	many	TRBV4-1	TGCGCCAGCAACGAGATCGCCACAGATACGCAGTATTTT	CASNEIATDTQYF
TRBJ2-7	-	many	TRBV10-3	TGTGCCATCAGTGAGTATCACGAGCAGTACTTC	CAISEYHEQYF
TRBJ1-1	-	many	TRBV28	TGTGCCAGCAGCCGTACACAGAACACTGAAGCTTTCTTT	CASSRTQNTEAFF
TRBJ1-2	-	-	TRBV19	TGTGCCAGTAGCCCCACCCGGACGGACGGCTACACCTTC	CASSPTRTDGYTF
TRBJ2-3	-	-	TRBV27	TGTGCCAGCAGTGGGGGGGGGGGGGGGGCGGGAGAAGCGACAGATACGCAGTATTTT	CASSGGGGGAGEATDTQYF
TRBJ2-1	-	-	TRBV10-2	TGCGCCAGCAGTGAGGAAAGGAGCTCCTACAATGAGCAGTTCTTC	CASSEERSSYNEQFF
TRBJ1-1	-	many	TRBV7-8	TGTGCCAGCAGCTTAGAACGATACACTGAAGCTTTCTTT	CASSLERYTEAFF
TRBJ2-3	TRBD2	many	TRBV14	TGTGCCAGCAGCCACCAAGCGGGAGGCTTAGATACGCAGTATTTT	CASSHQAGGLDTQYF
TRBJ1-1	TRBD1	many	TRBV15	TGTGCCACCAGCAGAGTAACAGGGGGATACACTGAAGCTTTCTTT	CATSRVTGGYTEAFF
TRBJ2-3	-	many	TRBV2	TGTGCCAGCAACCGGCTAGCTAATACAGATACGCAGTATTTT	CASNRLANTDTQYF
TRBJ2-7	-	many	TRBV7-2	TGTGCCGGCAGCCCTGACTCTCACGGGCAGTACTTC	CAGSPDSHGQYF
TRBJ1-5	TRBD1	many	TRBV20-1	TGCAGTGCTGACCCTGGACAGGGGGGTCAGCCCCAGCATTTT	CSADPGQGGQPQHF
TRBJ2-1	TRBD2	many	TRBV20-1	TGCAGTGCTACCCCGGGACTAGCGGGAGGGAATGAGCAGTTCTTC	CSATPGLAGGNEQFF
TRBJ2-7	TRBD1	many	TRBV20-1	TGCAGTGCGGCCTCAGGGGGATACGAGCAGTACTTC	CSAASGGYEQYF
TRBJ1-4	-	many	TRBV18	TGTGCCAGCTCACCTATCCCGCCTACCGCAACTAATGAAAAACTGTTTTTT	CASSPIPPTATNEKLFF
TRBJ2-3	TRBD2	many	TRBV20-1	TGCAGTGCTGACGCGGGGGTAGTGAGAGATACGCAGTATTTT	CSADAGVVRDTQYF
TRBJ1-2	-	many	TRBV20-1	TGCAGTGCTAGGGCGGGGACCTATGGCTACACCTTC	CSARAGTYGYTF